A single sample gave rise to the 22 T cell receptor beta chains below, sequenced in a study of identical twins. TCRdb passed the 5' RACE reads through MiXCR, listing each CDR3 protein once. The data contain approximately 620,000 distinct CDR3 sequences, around 8.3% of them singletons. These same data were also listed under a study on yellow fever vaccine responses in identical twins.

Sequences were obtained from PBMCs. Receptor source: a woman under 30 in good health.

This chain uses TRBV11-2 with TRBJ2-7; D might be TRBD2 (7 bases). CDR1 and CDR2 from the germline V gene are SGHAT and FQNNGV. V gave up 5 bases and J gave up 6 bases, with 20 bases separating them. The CDR3 spans 15 residues. The CDR3 bases are TGTGCCAGCAGCCCTGTCGGGGGGCCTTTAGGCGAGCAGTACTTC. Protein product: CASSPVGGPLGEQYF.

This clonotype has at least ten counts. The genes are TRBV28 and TRBJ2-1, with TRBD2 as a possible D gene (5 bases). Looked up from germline, CDR1 is MDHEN and CDR2 is SYDVKM. Trimming took off 3 bases at V and 12 bases at J, with 15 bases between the two ends. CDR3 length equals 13 residues. The CDR3 protein is CASSLPQAVTQFF. The CDR3 DNA sequence: TGTGCCAGCAGTTTGCCTCAAGCGGTAACGCAGTTCTTC.

This clonotype was detected many times. The rearrangement links TRBV11-2 to TRBJ1-2; D not resolved. This CDR3 contains 12 residues. Per germline, CDR1 SGHAT and CDR2 FQNNGV. V was pared by 5 bases and J by 4 bases, with 8 bases between. The CDR3 DNA reads TGTGCCAGCAGCCCAGAGGGCTATGGCTACACCTTC. It yields the protein CASSPEGYGYTF.

The rearrangement joins TRBV5-5 to TRBJ2-7; possible D gene TRBD1, 6 bases. The CDR3 totals 14 residues. Between the trimmed V and J ends, which lost 2 bases and 2 bases, there was a span of 11 bases. The germline V gene encodes CDR1 SGHKS and CDR2 YYEKEE (reference sequence). CDR3 DNA: TGTGCCAGCAGCTTTTGGGGACAAGCCTACGAGCAGTACTTC. It codes for CASSFWGQAYEQYF. Drawing the rest from reference TRBV5-5 and TRBJ2-7, the complete variable domain is DAGVTQSPTHLIKTRGQQVTLRCSPISGHKSVSWYQQVLGQGPQFIFQYYEKEERGRGNFPDRFSARQFPNYSSELNVNALLLGDSALYLCASSFWGQAYEQYFGPGTRLTVT.

This clonotype turned up a few times. This chain joins TRBV7-2 and TRBJ2-3; possible D gene TRBD2, 6 bases. Germline CDR1 SGHTA, CDR2 FQGNSA. With 2 bases removed from V and 3 bases from J, the gap between germline ends came to 9 bases. The CDR3 covers 14 residues. As DNA, the CDR3 is TGTGCCAGCAGCTTACAACTAGCTACAGATACGCAGTATTTT. Protein product: CASSLQLATDTQYF.

In its sample, this clonotype was seen many times. The rearrangement joins TRBV7-2 to TRBJ2-3, with 8 positions matching TRBD1. The CDR3 sequence is 14 residues long. V trimming: 6 bases; J trimming: 2 bases; junction bases outside the gene matches: 4. CDR1 and CDR2 from the germline V gene are SGHTA and FQGNSA. CDR3 sequence: CASRTGQDTDTQYF. Written as DNA, the CDR3 is TGTGCCAGCAGAACGGGACAGGACACAGATACGCAGTATTTT.

V usage is TRBV12-3 or TRBV12-4 and J usage is TRBJ1-4, with D possibly matching TRBD1 (5 bases). Trimming took 2 bases from V and 10 from J, leaving 11 bases between them. This CDR3 comprises 13 residues. The CDR3 protein is CASSLTDRRKLFF. The CDR3 region has the DNA TGTGCCAGCAGTTTAACAGACAGAAGAAAACTGTTTTTT.

This clonotype has more than one count but fewer than ten. The chain couples TRBV20-1 to TRBJ2-1, with 11 bases that match TRBD2. The J segment lost 9 bases and the V segment lost 3 bases, leaving 10 bases of the junction unmatched. Germline CDR1 is DFQATT and CDR2 is SNEGSKA (reference sequence). The length of the CDR3 is 15 residues. In nucleotides, the CDR3 is TGCAGTGCTAGCCCGACTAGCGGGGATTCCAGTGAGCAGTTCTTC. Translating gives CSASPTSGDSSEQFF.

This clonotype was observed at least ten times. V gene TRBV5-1 combines with J gene TRBJ1-1; a possible D gene is TRBD1 (6 bases). Trimming left V 0 bases short and J 1 base short, with 10 bases between. Germline V CDR1 and CDR2: SGHRS, YFSETQ. CDR3 size: 15 residues. The CDR3 DNA reads as TGCGCCAGCAGCTTGGCCCGGGGGCCGAACACTGAAGCTTTCTTT. Protein: CASSLARGPNTEAFF.

V usage is TRBV4-2 and J usage is TRBJ2-1; TRBD2 matches 11 bases. The CDR3 has 19 residues. Germline assignment: CDR1 LGHNA and CDR2 YNFKEQ. V lost 4 bases, J lost 0 bases, and 11 bases stayed unmatched. CDR3 amino acids: CASSPRPSGRLSSYNEQFF. The CDR3 bases are TGTGCCAGCAGCCCGAGGCCTAGCGGGAGGCTCAGCTCCTACAATGAGCAGTTCTTC.

This clonotype was seen a handful of times. This sequence joins TRBV11-2 and TRBJ2-7; 8 nucleotides align to TRBD2. Germline assignment: CDR1 SGHAT and CDR2 FQNNGV. After removal of 2 bases from V and 0 bases from J, the junction contained 12 bases not matched to a gene. CDR3 length equals 18 residues. CDR3 in DNA: TGTGCCAGCAGCTTATCCGCTGGGGTTAGCGGGATCTCCTACGAGCAGTACTTC. This codes for CASSLSAGVSGISYEQYF. The full variable domain, rest sourced from reference TRBV11-2 and TRBJ2-7, is EAGVAQSPRYKIIEKRQSVAFWCNPISGHATLYWYQQILGQGPKLLIQFQNNGVVDDSQLPKDRFSAERLKGVDSTLKIQPAKLEDSAVYLCASSLSAGVSGISYEQYFGPGTRLTVT.

This clonotype has a handful of counts. The rearrangement links TRBV9 to TRBJ2-7, with D unresolved. Trimming took 0 bases from V and 7 from J, leaving 11 bases between them. CDR1 and CDR2 (germline): SGDLS, YYNGEE. The CDR3 totals 13 residues. This CDR3 is CASSVGELGEQYF. The CDR3 DNA is TGTGCCAGCAGCGTAGGGGAACTCGGGGAGCAGTACTTC.

CDR3: CASSTQSKSNTGELFF. CDR3 nucleotide sequence: TGCGCCAGCAGCACCCAGAGCAAATCGAACACCGGGGAGCTGTTTTTT. This chain uses TRBV5-1 with TRBJ2-2; D unresolved. Between the trimmed V and J ends, which lost 4 bases and 0 bases, there was a span of 13 bases. This CDR3 is 16 amino acids long. From germline, CDR1 is SGHRS and CDR2 YFSETQ.

Many counts were recorded for this clonotype. The chain combines TRBV12-3 or TRBV12-4 with TRBJ2-7; D perhaps matches TRBD1 (6 bases). The CDR3 is 14 amino acids. V gave up 5 bases and J gave up 3 bases, with 14 bases separating them. The CDR3 DNA reads as TGTGCCAGCAGTCCAGGGGCGAACCTCTACGAGCAGTACTTC. Encoded protein: CASSPGANLYEQYF.

This clonotype has just one count. V and J are TRBV7-8 and TRBJ2-1; possibly TRBD1 or TRBD2 for D (5 bases each). The CDR3 consists of 14 residues. With 5 bases removed from V and 7 bases from J, the gap between germline ends came to 15 bases. Germline V CDR1 and CDR2: SGHVS, FQNEAQ. The CDR3 is CASSEGRVVNEQFF. CDR3 in DNA: TGTGCCAGCAGCGAGGGCAGGGTTGTGAATGAGCAGTTCTTC.

The chain links TRBV5-1 to TRBJ2-3; 8 nucleotides match TRBD1. Germline CDR1 reads SGHRS; CDR2 reads YFSETQ. The trim removed 4 bases at V and 3 bases at J, leaving 4 bases unmatched. The CDR3 has 14 residues. Here the CDR3 reads CASSKQGVTDTQYF. Here the CDR3 DNA reads TGCGCCAGCAGCAAACAGGGGGTAACAGATACGCAGTATTTT.

The V and J genes are TRBV28 and TRBJ1-6; D gene uncertain. V lost 6 bases and J lost 9, with 15 bases in between. Germline V gives CDR1 MDHEN, CDR2 SYDVKM. The CDR3 loop spans 14 amino acids. The CDR3 DNA reads as TGTGCCAGCAGCTCGGGAGGACTAGCTTCACCCCTCCACTTT. Residues: CASSSGGLASPLHF.

Many counts were recorded for this clonotype. This chain joins TRBV30 and TRBJ2-5; D is uncertain. This CDR3 comprises 13 residues. The V gene's germline CDR1 is GTSNPN and CDR2 SVGIG (reference sequence). Deletions cut 0 bases from V and 5 bases from J, with 10 bases between. Here the CDR3 DNA reads TGTGCCTGGAGTGTATCCGTCCAGGAGACCCAGTACTTC. Its translation is CAWSVSVQETQYF.

The V call is TRBV7-8, the J call TRBJ2-5; TRBD1 matches 7 bases. V lost 1 base and J lost 4; bases outside the gene matches: 3. The CDR3 consists of 14 residues. CDR1 and CDR2 (germline): SGHVS, FQNEAQ. Here the CDR3 reads CASSLVHRGETQYF. The CDR3 DNA reads TGTGCCAGCAGCTTAGTGCACAGGGGAGAGACCCAGTACTTC.

The J gene is TRBJ2-7, the V gene TRBV10-3; D may match TRBD1 or TRBD2 (5 bases each). The germline V gene encodes CDR1 ENHRY and CDR2 SYGVKD. Trimming stripped 4 bases from V and 6 bases from J, with 16 bases between. The CDR3 is 14 amino acids. In DNA form, the CDR3 reads TGTGCCATCAGTGGGACGGGACCCCAGGGCGAGCAGTACTTC. Its translation: CAISGTGPQGEQYF.

This clonotype was detected a few times. The chain carries TRBV20-1 and TRBJ2-5; D assignment may be TRBD1 or TRBD2 (6 bases each). V lost 5 bases and J 0 bases, leaving 16 bases between the germline ends. The CDR3 has 15 amino acids. The V gene's germline CDR1 is DFQATT and CDR2 SNEGSKA (reference sequence). CDR3 residues: CSAHQWGADQETQYF. In DNA form, the CDR3 reads TGCAGTGCTCACCAGTGGGGGGCCGACCAAGAGACCCAGTACTTC.

In this sample, this clonotype turned up once. The chain recombines TRBV20-1 with TRBJ2-6, with D maybe TRBD1 (6 bases). The germline V gene has CDR1 DFQATT and CDR2 SNEGSKA (reference sequence). The CDR3 is 16 residues long. The CDR3 loop reads CSASYQNRAGANVLTF. For the CDR3, the DNA is TGCAGCGCAAGCTACCAAAACAGGGCTGGGGCCAACGTCCTGACTTTC.